Below are 21 T cell receptor beta chains sequenced from a single sample in a study of CD8 T cells in ankylosing spondylitis. Findings and limits, study-wide: In ankylosing spondylitis blood, a motif of several highly homologous TCR beta variants appeared characteristic.

These receptors' targets are unknown. One entry per CDR3 protein, called by TCRdb with MiXCR from the 5' RACE reads. The sample has fewer than 400,000 distinct CDR3 sequences, 6.5% to 10% seen once. Input material: blood, either unsorted or a sorted T cell fraction (not recorded which). Receptors originate from a male donor with ankylosing spondylitis.

The V call is TRBV6-1, the J call TRBJ2-7; D possibly matches TRBD1 or TRBD2 (5 bases each). V shed 8 bases and J shed 6 bases, with 17 bases lying between them. The CDR3 length is 13 residues. Germline CDR1 reads MNHNS; CDR2 reads SASEGT. CDR3 region: CASGVGDSGEQYF. DNA for the CDR3: TGTGCCAGCGGGGTGGGGGATTCCGGCGAGCAGTACTTC.

This clonotype has at least ten counts. The chain carries TRBV6-2 or TRBV6-3 and TRBJ2-1, with TRBD1 identical over 7 bases. The V segment lost 3 bases and the J segment 3 bases; nucleotides outside the gene matches: 11. CDR3 length equals 17 residues. The germline V gene encodes CDR1 MNHEY and CDR2 SVGEGT. CDR3 DNA sequence: TGTGCCAGCAGTTATTCCCCACCAGGGGGTGTCTACAATGAGCAGTTCTTC. Protein product: CASSYSPPGGVYNEQFF.

This clonotype was observed a handful of times. This chain links TRBV10-3 with TRBJ2-1; D may be TRBD2 (7 bases). CDR3 size: 15 residues. V lost 6 bases and J lost 7, with 19 bases in between. Germline CDR1 and CDR2: ENHRY and SYGVKD. Here the CDR3 reads CAIRGGTQGINEQFF. The DNA for the CDR3 is TGTGCCATCAGGGGGGGGACACAGGGCATTAATGAGCAGTTCTTC.

V usage is TRBV7-9 and J usage is TRBJ1-6, with D unresolved. The V gene's germline CDR1 is SEHNR and CDR2 FQNEAQ (reference sequence). CDR3 size: 16 residues. V was shortened by 5 bases and J by 1 base, with 12 bases between the two germline ends. CDR3 region: CASSDPVGSYNSPLHF. In DNA form, the CDR3 reads TGTGCCAGCAGCGACCCAGTCGGGTCCTATAATTCACCCCTCCACTTT.

The sample holds many counts of this clonotype. The J gene is TRBJ1-1, the V gene TRBV29-1; D is unresolved. Looked up from germline, CDR1 is SQVTM and CDR2 is ANQGSEA. This CDR3 spans 17 amino acids. V shed 1 base and J shed 0 bases, with 18 bases lying between them. CDR3 amino acids: CSVEGVGAENMNTEAFF. Here the CDR3 DNA reads TGCAGCGTTGAAGGTGTAGGCGCGGAGAACATGAACACTGAAGCTTTCTTT.

This clonotype was seen repeatedly, ten times or more. The rearrangement joins TRBV10-2 to TRBJ2-3, with D tentatively TRBD2 (6 bases). V gave up 0 bases and J gave up 4 bases, with 17 bases separating them. From germline, CDR1 is WSHSY and CDR2 SAAADI. The CDR3 is 17 amino acids. The chain's CDR3 is CASSESKGGVGADTQYF. For the CDR3, the DNA is TGCGCCAGCAGTGAGTCGAAAGGAGGGGTCGGCGCAGATACGCAGTATTTT.

This sequence joins TRBV4-2 and TRBJ2-2; TRBD2 matches 10 bases. Germline V gene data show CDR1 as LGHNA and CDR2 as YNFKEQ. CDR3 length: 19 residues. V trimming: 0 bases; J trimming: 0 bases; junction bases outside the gene matches: 7. As DNA, the CDR3 is TGTGCCAGCAGCCAAGACGTAGCGGGAGGACCCGCGAACACCGGGGAGCTGTTTTTT. Its translation: CASSQDVAGGPANTGELFF.

The table lists this clonotype with a few counts. This sequence joins TRBV12-3 or TRBV12-4 and TRBJ2-3; TRBD2 matches 9 bases. The ends lost 3 bases at V and 2 bases at J; junction bases unmatched: 15. The CDR3 runs 19 residues. The chain's CDR3 is CASSLRRLAGAWATDTQYF. The CDR3 DNA follows: TGTGCCAGCAGTTTGCGTAGGTTAGCGGGAGCTTGGGCCACAGATACGCAGTATTTT.

The chain couples TRBV27 to TRBJ2-7; 9 nucleotides match TRBD1. CDR3 size: 14 residues. V lost 7 bases and J lost 4; bases outside the gene matches: 8. The germline CDR1 and CDR2 sequences are MNHEY and SMNVEV (reference sequence). The CDR3 DNA follows: TGTGCCAGCACCAGACAGGGGGATTTATACGAGCAGTACTTC. It encodes CASTRQGDLYEQYF.

J is TRBJ2-1 and V is TRBV4-1; 11 bases are shared with TRBD2. The J segment lost 4 bases and the V segment lost 0 bases, leaving 5 bases of the junction unmatched. There are 17 residues in the CDR3. From germline, CDR1 is MGHRA and CDR2 YSYEKL. The CDR3 bases are TGCGCCAGCAGCCAAGACACCGGGACTAGCGGATACAATGAGCAGTTCTTC. This translates into CASSQDTGTSGYNEQFF.

The rearrangement links TRBV27 to TRBJ2-7; 10 nucleotides line up with TRBD2. The CDR3 runs 14 residues. CDR1 is MNHEY, CDR2 SMNVEV, per germline (reference sequence). V shed 5 bases, J shed 4 bases, and the junction held 5 bases outside the gene matches. CDR3: CASSTGLADYEQYF. In DNA form, the CDR3 reads TGTGCCAGCAGTACCGGACTAGCGGATTACGAGCAGTACTTC.

This clonotype was picked up a small number of times. J is TRBJ2-1 and V is TRBV24-1; possibly TRBD1 or TRBD2 for D (5 bases each). Looked up from germline, CDR1 is KGHDR and CDR2 is SFDVKD. V was trimmed by 6 bases and J by 2 bases, leaving 13 bases between them. CDR3 size: 15 residues. Written as DNA, the CDR3 is TGTGCCACCAGTAACCAGGGACGGGCCTACAATGAGCAGTTCTTC. Translation: CATSNQGRAYNEQFF.

This clonotype has more than one count but fewer than ten. The chain uses TRBV29-1 and TRBJ2-7; 10 bases align to TRBD2. This CDR3 is built from 13 residues. V gave up 4 bases and J gave up 3 bases; unmatched junction bases: 3. Germline V gene data show CDR1 as SQVTM and CDR2 as ANQGSEA. The CDR3 nucleotides read TGCAGCGTTGTTCTAGCGGGAGTCTACGAGCAGTACTTC. Protein sequence: CSVVLAGVYEQYF.

This clonotype appeared many times. The CDR3 nucleotides are TGTGCCATCAGTGACCCTACCAGGTTGCCCAATGAGCAGTTCTTC. It codes for CAISDPTRLPNEQFF. The chain couples TRBV10-3 to TRBJ2-1; no firm D call. Germline CDR1 is ENHRY and CDR2 is SYGVKD. V was trimmed by 3 bases and J by 6 bases, leaving 15 bases between them. The CDR3 is made up of 15 amino acids.

Many counts were recorded for this clonotype. This chain links TRBV6-5 with TRBJ1-5; TRBD1 is a possible D gene (6 bases). V was pared by 0 bases and J by 7 bases, with 13 bases between. The CDR3 spans 15 residues. Germline CDR1 is MNHEY and CDR2 is SVGAGI. CDR3 loop: CASSYSGGLRQPQHF. For the CDR3, the DNA is TGTGCCAGCAGTTACTCCGGGGGGCTGAGGCAGCCCCAGCATTTT.

This clonotype was recorded many times. The chain joins TRBV5-1 to TRBJ1-4; 9 nucleotides agree with TRBD1. The CDR3 runs 14 residues. The germline CDR1 and CDR2 sequences are SGHRS and YFSETQ. Trimming took 4 bases from V and 7 from J; bases not matched to a gene: 5. The CDR3 DNA sequence: TGCGCCAGCAGCGCACAGGGGGCGGGTGAAAAACTGTTTTTT. This sequence encodes CASSAQGAGEKLFF.

This clonotype was counted at least ten times. This sequence joins TRBV12-3 or TRBV12-4 and TRBJ1-5; possibly TRBD1 for D (5 bases). V lost 5 bases and J lost 4, with 9 bases in between. The CDR3 has 13 residues. The CDR3 loop is CASSKQENQPQHF. The DNA for the CDR3 is TGTGCCAGCAGTAAACAGGAGAATCAGCCCCAGCATTTT.

This clonotype was detected a few times. The chain uses TRBV19 and TRBJ2-7, with D tentatively TRBD2 (6 bases). V was clipped by 2 bases and J by 2 bases, with 10 bases between them. The germline gives CDR1 LNHDA, CDR2 SQIVND (reference sequence). This CDR3 is 14 amino acids long. This chain's CDR3 is CASSILAAPYEQYF. The CDR3 DNA reads TGTGCCAGTAGTATATTAGCGGCCCCCTACGAGCAGTACTTC.

This clonotype was seen a handful of times. The J gene is TRBJ2-2, the V gene TRBV5-5; no clear D. Trimming removed 0 bases from V and 0 bases from J, with 6 bases in between. The CDR3 has 15 amino acids. Looked up from germline, CDR1 is SGHKS and CDR2 is YYEKEE (reference sequence). The CDR3 DNA is TGTGCCAGCAGCTTGGAGTGGTCGAACACCGGGGAGCTGTTTTTT. Translating gives CASSLEWSNTGELFF.

This clonotype has at least ten counts. The V and J genes are TRBV5-1 and TRBJ2-7; D is undetermined. The CDR3 length is 15 residues. Per germline, CDR1 SGHRS and CDR2 YFSETQ. The V end lost 0 bases, the J end lost 0 bases, and 10 bases lay between the germline ends. The DNA for the CDR3 is TGCGCCAGCAGCTTGGCAGACGGAAGCTCCTACGAGCAGTACTTC. Protein sequence: CASSLADGSSYEQYF. The full variable domain, completed using reference TRBV5-1 and TRBJ2-7, is KAGVTQTPRYLIKTRGQQVTLSCSPISGHRSVSWYQQTPGQGLQFLFEYFSETQRNKGNFPGRFSGRQFSNSRSEMNVSTLELGDSALYLCASSLADGSSYEQYFGPGTRLTVT.

The sample holds a few counts of this clonotype. V gene TRBV4-1 combines with J gene TRBJ2-3; D call uncertain. The CDR3 consists of 16 residues. The V gene's germline CDR1 is MGHRA and CDR2 YSYEKL. With 0 bases removed from V and 2 bases from J, the gap between germline ends came to 12 bases. CDR3 protein: CASSQDGVSLTDTQYF. The CDR3 nucleotides read TGCGCCAGCAGCCAAGATGGGGTCTCCCTCACAGATACGCAGTATTTT.